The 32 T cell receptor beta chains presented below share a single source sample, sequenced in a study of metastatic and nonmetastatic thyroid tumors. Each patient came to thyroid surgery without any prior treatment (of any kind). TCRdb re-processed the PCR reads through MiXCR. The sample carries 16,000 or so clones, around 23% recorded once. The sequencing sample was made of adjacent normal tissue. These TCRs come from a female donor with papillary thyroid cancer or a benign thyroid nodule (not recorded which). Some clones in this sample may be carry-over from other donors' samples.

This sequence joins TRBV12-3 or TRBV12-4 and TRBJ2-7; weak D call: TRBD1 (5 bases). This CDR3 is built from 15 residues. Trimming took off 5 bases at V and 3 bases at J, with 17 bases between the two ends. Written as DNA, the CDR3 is TGTGCCAGCAGTCAAAAGGGGCACGGATTCTACGAGCAGTACTTC. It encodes CASSQKGHGFYEQYF.

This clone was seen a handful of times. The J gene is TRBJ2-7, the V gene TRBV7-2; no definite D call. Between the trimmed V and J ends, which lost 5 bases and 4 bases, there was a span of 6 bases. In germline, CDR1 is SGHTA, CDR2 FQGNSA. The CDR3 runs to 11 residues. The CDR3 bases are TGTGCCAGCAGCGCCCGTTACGAGCAGTACTTC. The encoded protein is CASSARYEQYF.

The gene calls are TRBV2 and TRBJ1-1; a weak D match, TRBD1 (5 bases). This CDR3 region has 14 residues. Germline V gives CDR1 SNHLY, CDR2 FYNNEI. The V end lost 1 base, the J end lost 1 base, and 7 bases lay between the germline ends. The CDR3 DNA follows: TGTGCCAGCAGTGAAGAGCAGGGGAACACTGAAGCTTTCTTT. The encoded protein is CASSEEQGNTEAFF.

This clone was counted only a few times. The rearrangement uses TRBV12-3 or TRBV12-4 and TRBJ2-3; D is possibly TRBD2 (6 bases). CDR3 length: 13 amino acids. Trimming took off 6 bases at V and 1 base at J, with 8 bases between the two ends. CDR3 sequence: CASRPSGTDTQYF. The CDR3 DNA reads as TGTGCCAGCAGACCTAGCGGCACAGATACGCAGTATTTT.

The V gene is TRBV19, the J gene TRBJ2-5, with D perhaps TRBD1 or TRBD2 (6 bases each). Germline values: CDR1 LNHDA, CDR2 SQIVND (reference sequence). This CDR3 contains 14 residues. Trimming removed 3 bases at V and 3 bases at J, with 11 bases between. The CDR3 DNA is TGTGCCAGTAGTATTTCGGGGGCGAAAGAGACCCAGTACTTC. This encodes CASSISGAKETQYF. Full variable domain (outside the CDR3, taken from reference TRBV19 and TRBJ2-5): DGGITQSPKYLFRKEGQNVTLSCEQNLNHDAMYWYRQDPGQGLRLIYYSQIVNDFQKGDIAEGYSVSREKKESFPLTVTSAQKNPTAFYLCASSISGAKETQYFGPGTRLLVL.

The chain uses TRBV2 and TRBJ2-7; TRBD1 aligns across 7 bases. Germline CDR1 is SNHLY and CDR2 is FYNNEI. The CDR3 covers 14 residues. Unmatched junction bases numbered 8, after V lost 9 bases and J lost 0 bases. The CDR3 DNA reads TGTGCCAGTCGAGCGGACAGGAGCTCCTACGAGCAGTACTTC. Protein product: CASRADRSSYEQYF.

In DNA form, the CDR3 reads TGTGCTAGTGGTTTGGGGGGAGGGGCGATGAACACTGAAGCTTTCTTT. Translated: CASGLGGGAMNTEAFF. The chain recombines TRBV12-5 with TRBJ1-1; maybe TRBD1 (5 bases). This CDR3 has 16 amino acids. From germline, CDR1 is LGHNT and CDR2 FRNRAP. V was pared by 1 base and J by 0 bases, with 12 bases between.

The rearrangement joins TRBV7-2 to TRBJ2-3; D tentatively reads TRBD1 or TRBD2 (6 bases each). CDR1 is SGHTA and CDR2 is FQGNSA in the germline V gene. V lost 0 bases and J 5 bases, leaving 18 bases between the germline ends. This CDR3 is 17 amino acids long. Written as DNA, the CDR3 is TGTGCCAGCAGCTTAGCGGGGGGCCTCGGGGAGGAAGATACGCAGTATTTT. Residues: CASSLAGGLGEEDTQYF.

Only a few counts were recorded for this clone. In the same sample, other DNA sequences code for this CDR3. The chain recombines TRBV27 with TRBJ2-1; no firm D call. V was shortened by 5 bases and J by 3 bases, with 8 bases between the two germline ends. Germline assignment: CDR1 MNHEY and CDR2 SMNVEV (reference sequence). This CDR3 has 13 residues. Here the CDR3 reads CASSPSNYNEQFF. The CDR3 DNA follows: TGTGCCAGCAGTCCCTCTAACTACAATGAGCAGTTCTTC.

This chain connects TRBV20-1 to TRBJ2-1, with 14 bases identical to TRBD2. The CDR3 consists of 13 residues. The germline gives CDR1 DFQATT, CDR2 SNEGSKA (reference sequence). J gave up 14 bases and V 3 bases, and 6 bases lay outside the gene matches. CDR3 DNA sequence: TGCAGTGCTAGTGGGACTAGCGGGAGAGGGGAGTTCTTC. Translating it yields CSASGTSGRGEFF.

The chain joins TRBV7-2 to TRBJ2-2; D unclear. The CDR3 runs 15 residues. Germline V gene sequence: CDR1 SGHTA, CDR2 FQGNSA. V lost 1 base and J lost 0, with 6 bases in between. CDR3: CASSLGWSNTGELFF. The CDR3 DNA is TGTGCCAGCAGCTTAGGGTGGTCGAACACCGGGGAGCTGTTTTTT.

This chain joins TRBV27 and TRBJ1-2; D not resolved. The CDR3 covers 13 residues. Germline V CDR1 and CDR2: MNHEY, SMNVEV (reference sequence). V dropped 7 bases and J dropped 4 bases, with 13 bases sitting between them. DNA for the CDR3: TGTGCCAGCAAGCTTACAGAATCCTATGGCTACACCTTC. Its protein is CASKLTESYGYTF.

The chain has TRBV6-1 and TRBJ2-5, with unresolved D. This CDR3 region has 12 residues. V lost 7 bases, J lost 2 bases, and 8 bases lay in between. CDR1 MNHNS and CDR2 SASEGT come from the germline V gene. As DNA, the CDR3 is TGTGCCAGCACTCTAGTTCAAGAGACCCAGTACTTC. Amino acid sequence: CASTLVQETQYF.

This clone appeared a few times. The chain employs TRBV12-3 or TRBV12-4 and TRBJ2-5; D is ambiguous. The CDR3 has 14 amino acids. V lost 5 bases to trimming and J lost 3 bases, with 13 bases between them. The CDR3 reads CASSPGSLKETQYF. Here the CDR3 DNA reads TGTGCCAGCAGTCCTGGGTCCCTAAAAGAGACCCAGTACTTC.

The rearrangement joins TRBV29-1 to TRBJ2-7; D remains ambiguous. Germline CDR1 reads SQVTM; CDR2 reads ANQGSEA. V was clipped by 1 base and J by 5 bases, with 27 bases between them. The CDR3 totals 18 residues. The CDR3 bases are TGCAGCGTTGAAGCTCCAGATGTCCCCGGCCAGGCGCCTGACGAGCAGTACTTC. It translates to CSVEAPDVPGQAPDEQYF.

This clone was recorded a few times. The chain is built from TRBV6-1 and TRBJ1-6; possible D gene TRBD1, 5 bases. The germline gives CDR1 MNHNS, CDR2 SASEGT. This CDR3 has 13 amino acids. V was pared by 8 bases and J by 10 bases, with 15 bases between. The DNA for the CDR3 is TGTGCCAGCTTAAGAGGGGAGGCGTCACCCCTCCACTTT. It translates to CASLRGEASPLHF.

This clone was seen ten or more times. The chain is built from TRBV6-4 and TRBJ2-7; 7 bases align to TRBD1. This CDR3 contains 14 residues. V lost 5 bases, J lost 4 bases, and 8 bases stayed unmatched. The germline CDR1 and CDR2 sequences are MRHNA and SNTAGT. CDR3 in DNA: TGTGCCAGCAGTAGTAGACAGGGTATATACGAGCAGTACGTC. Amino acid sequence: CASSSRQGIYEQYV.

CDR3 region: CASSRRTSGCYEQYF. For the CDR3, the DNA is TGTGCCAGCAGCCGTCGGACTAGCGGGTGCTACGAGCAGTACTTC. The chain couples TRBV6-1 to TRBJ2-7, with 11 nucleotides matching TRBD2. Losses at the gene ends were 6 bases for V and 3 bases for J; bases not matched to a gene: 7. CDR3 length equals 15 residues. CDR1 MNHNS and CDR2 SASEGT come from the germline V gene.

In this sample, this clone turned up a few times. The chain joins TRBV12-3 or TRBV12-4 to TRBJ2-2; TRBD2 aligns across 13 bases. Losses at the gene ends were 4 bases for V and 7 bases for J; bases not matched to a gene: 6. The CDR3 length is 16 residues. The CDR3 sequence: CASSSSTSGRIGELFF. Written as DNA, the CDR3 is TGTGCCAGCAGTTCCTCGACTAGCGGGAGGATCGGGGAGCTGTTTTTT.

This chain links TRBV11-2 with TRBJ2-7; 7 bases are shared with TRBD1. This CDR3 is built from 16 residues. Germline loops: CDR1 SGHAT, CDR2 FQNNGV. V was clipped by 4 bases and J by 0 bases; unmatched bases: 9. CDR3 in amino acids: CASSSGPGQFSYEQYF. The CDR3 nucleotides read TGTGCCAGCAGCTCCGGACCGGGACAGTTCTCCTACGAGCAGTACTTC.

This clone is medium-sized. CDR3 bases: TGTGCCAGCACTACCACCGGGACCGCACGCCAAGAGACCCAGTACTTC. Its translation: CASTTTGTARQETQYF. The gene calls are TRBV6-2 or TRBV6-3 and TRBJ2-5, with D tentatively TRBD1 or TRBD2 (5 bases each). Germline V gene lookup returns CDR1 MNHEY and CDR2 SVGEGT. Trimming removed 7 bases from V and 1 base from J, with 19 bases in between. This CDR3 has 16 amino acids.

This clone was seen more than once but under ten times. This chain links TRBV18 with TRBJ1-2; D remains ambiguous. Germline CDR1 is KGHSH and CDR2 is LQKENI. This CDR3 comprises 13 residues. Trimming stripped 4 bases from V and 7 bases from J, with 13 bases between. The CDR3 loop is CASSQGPNLGYTF. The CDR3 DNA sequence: TGTGCCAGCTCACAAGGTCCCAACCTTGGCTACACCTTC.

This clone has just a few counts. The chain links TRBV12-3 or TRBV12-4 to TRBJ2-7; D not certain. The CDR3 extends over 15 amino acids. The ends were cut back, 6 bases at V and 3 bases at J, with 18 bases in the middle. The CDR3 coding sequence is TGTGCCAGCAGCCGAGCGAGAGGAGACTTCTACGAGCAGTACTTC. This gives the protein CASSRARGDFYEQYF.

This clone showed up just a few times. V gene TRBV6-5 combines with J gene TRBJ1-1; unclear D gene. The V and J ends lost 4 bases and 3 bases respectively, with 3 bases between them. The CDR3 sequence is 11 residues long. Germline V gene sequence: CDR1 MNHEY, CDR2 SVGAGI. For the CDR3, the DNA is TGTGCCAGCAGTTCATACACTGAAGCTTTCTTT. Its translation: CASSSYTEAFF.

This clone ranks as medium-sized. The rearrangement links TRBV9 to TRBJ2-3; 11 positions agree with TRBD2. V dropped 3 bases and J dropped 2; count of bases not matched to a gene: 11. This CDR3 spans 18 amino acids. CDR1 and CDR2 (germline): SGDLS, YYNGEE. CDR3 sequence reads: CASSAYGLAGGFTDTQYF. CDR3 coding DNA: TGTGCCAGCAGCGCCTATGGGCTAGCGGGAGGTTTCACAGATACGCAGTATTTT.

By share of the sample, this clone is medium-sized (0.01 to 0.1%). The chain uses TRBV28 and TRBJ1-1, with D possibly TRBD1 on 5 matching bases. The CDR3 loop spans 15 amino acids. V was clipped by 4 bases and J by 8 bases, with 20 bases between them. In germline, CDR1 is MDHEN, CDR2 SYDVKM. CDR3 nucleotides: TGTGCCAGCAGTTACCCTGACAGACTAGCGGGAGAAGCTTTCTTT. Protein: CASSYPDRLAGEAFF.

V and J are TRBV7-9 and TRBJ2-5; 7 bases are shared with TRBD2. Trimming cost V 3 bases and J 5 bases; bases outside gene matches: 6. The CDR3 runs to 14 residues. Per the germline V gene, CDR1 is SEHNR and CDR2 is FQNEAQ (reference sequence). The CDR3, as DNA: TGTGCCAGCAGCTTCCCGGGACTATCGGAGACCCAGTACTTC. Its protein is CASSFPGLSETQYF.

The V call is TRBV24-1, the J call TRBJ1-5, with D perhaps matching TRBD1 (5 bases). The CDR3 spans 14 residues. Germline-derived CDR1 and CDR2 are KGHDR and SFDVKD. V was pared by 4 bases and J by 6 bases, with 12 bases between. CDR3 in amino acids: CATSERGPSQPQHF. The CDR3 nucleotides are TGTGCCACCAGTGAAAGGGGACCAAGTCAGCCCCAGCATTTT.

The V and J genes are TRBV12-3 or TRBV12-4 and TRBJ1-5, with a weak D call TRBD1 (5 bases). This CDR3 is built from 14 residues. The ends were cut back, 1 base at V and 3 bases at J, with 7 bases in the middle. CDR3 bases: TGTGCCAGCAGTTTAGGACAGTACAATCAGCCCCAGCATTTT. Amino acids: CASSLGQYNQPQHF.

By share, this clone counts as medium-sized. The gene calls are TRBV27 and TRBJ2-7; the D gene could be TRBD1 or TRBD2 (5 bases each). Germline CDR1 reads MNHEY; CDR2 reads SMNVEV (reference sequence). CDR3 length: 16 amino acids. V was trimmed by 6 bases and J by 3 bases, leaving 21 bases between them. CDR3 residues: CASSRDPEGKYYEQYF. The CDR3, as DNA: TGTGCCAGCAGCCGGGACCCTGAGGGGAAGTACTACGAGCAGTACTTC.

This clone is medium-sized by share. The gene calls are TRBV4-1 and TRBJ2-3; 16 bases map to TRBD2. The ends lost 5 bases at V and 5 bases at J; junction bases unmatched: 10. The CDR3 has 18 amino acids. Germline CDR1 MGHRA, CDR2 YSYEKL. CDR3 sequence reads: CASSAPGLAGGAKDTQYF. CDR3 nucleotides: TGCGCCAGCAGCGCCCCGGGACTAGCGGGAGGGGCGAAAGATACGCAGTATTTT.

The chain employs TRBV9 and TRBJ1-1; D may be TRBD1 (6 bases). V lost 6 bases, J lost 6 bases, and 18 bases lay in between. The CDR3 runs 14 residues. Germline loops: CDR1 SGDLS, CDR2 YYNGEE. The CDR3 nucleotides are TGTGCCAGCACCGCCACTCAGGGGCTCGCTGAAGCTTTCTTT. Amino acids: CASTATQGLAEAFF.